A single sample is the source of the 20 T cell receptor beta chains below, sequenced in a study of blood T cells in healthy people across ages. A sample-barcoded 5' primer and a J-beta primer mix were used in a second PCR of roughly 6 to 11 cycles. MiXCR, applied by TCRdb to the 5' RACE reads, yields one record per CDR3 protein. The sample lists about 1,400,000 distinct CDR3 sequences, around 59% seen once, with 5% to 7% in the top ten. Sequencing input: blood. These TCRs come from a man younger than 35 in good health.

The chain has TRBV7-9 and TRBJ2-5; no clear D gene. The end of the DNA fits TRBJ2-1 better, so the J call may be wrong. Germline CDR1 reads SEHNR; CDR2 reads FQNEAQ (reference sequence). This CDR3 is 14 amino acids long. CDR3 loop: CASSLVTVQETQFF. The CDR3 nucleotides read TGTGCCAGCAGCTTAGTTACTGTCCAAGAGACCCAGTTCTTC.

Only one count was recorded for this clonotype. The V call is TRBV14, the J call TRBJ2-3; D is possibly TRBD1 (5 bases). The germline V and J ends were trimmed by 0 bases and 1 base, with 8 bases remaining between them. Germline V gene sequence: CDR1 SGHDN, CDR2 FVKESK. CDR3 size: 15 residues. The CDR3 DNA reads TGTGCCAGCAGCCAAGAGACAGCTGGCACAGATACGCAGTATTTT. Residues: CASSQETAGTDTQYF. The full variable domain, rest sourced from reference TRBV14 and TRBJ2-3, is EAGVTQFPSHSVIEKGQTVTLRCDPISGHDNLYWYRRVMGKEIKFLLHFVKESKQDESGMPNNRFLAERTGGTYSTLKVQPAELEDSGVYFCASSQETAGTDTQYFGPGTRLTVL.

The gene calls are TRBV4-2 and TRBJ2-1, with D maybe TRBD1 (5 bases). The V gene's germline CDR1 is LGHNA and CDR2 YNFKEQ. V was clipped by 10 bases and J by 6 bases, with 22 bases between them. The CDR3 has 15 amino acids. CDR3 DNA sequence: TGTGCCACCAAAGAGGATCCAGGGTATGGCAATGAGCAGTTCTTC. Protein: CATKEDPGYGNEQFF.

The J gene is TRBJ2-7, the V gene TRBV5-1; D is unresolved. Trimming removed 7 bases from V and 7 bases from J, with 24 bases in between. The V gene's germline CDR1 is SGHRS and CDR2 YFSETQ. The CDR3 contains 15 residues. The chain's CDR3 is CASSPLGVTYNEQYF. The CDR3 region has the DNA TGCGCCAGCTCCCCGCTTGGGGTCACCTACAATGAGCAGTACTTC.

The rearrangement joins TRBV12-3 or TRBV12-4 to TRBJ2-3; D is undetermined. There are 13 residues in the CDR3. The V and J ends lost 8 bases and 5 bases respectively, with 14 bases between them. CDR3 DNA: TGTGCCAGCCTCTTGATGGGGTTAGATACGCAGTATTTT. It specifies CASLLMGLDTQYF.

This clonotype was seen only a few times. The V gene is TRBV20-1, the J gene TRBJ1-2; weak D call: TRBD1 (6 bases). V gave up 0 bases and J gave up 3 bases, with 20 bases separating them. Looked up from germline, CDR1 is DFQATT and CDR2 is SNEGSKA (reference sequence). This CDR3 comprises 17 residues. The DNA for the CDR3 is TGCAGTGCTAGAGAGACCAAGACGAAAGGGGGATACTATGGCTACACCTTC. The encoded protein is CSARETKTKGGYYGYTF.

The chain is built from TRBV5-1 and TRBJ2-5; D perhaps matches TRBD2 (6 bases). Trimming cost V 4 bases and J 2 bases, with 15 bases left between them. Germline assignment: CDR1 SGHRS and CDR2 YFSETQ. The CDR3 contains 15 residues. As DNA, the CDR3 is TGCGCCAGCAGCGGCTACCAGGGAGGTCAAGAGACCCAGTACTTC. It specifies CASSGYQGGQETQYF.

V and J are TRBV29-1 and TRBJ2-5; TRBD1 matches at 9 bases. Looked up from germline, CDR1 is SQVTM and CDR2 is ANQGSEA. There are 13 residues in the CDR3. V gave up 7 bases and J gave up 5 bases; unmatched junction bases: 8. The CDR3 DNA reads as TGCAGCGCAGAACAGGGGGCGGGGGAGACCCAGTACTTC. Amino acid sequence: CSAEQGAGETQYF. The full variable domain, rest sourced from reference TRBV29-1 and TRBJ2-5, is SAVISQKPSRDICQRGTSLTIQCQVDSQVTMMFWYRQQPGQSLTLIATANQGSEATYESGFVIDKFPISRPNLTFSTLTVSNMSPEDSSIYLCSAEQGAGETQYFGPGTRLLVL.

This clonotype was counted a few times. This chain uses TRBV6-2 or TRBV6-3 with TRBJ2-7; 12 nucleotides line up with TRBD2. The CDR3 totals 15 residues. V lost 4 bases to trimming and J lost 3 bases; unmatched junction nucleotides: 4. Germline V lookup: CDR1 MNHEY, CDR2 SVGEGT. CDR3 nucleotide sequence: TGTGCCAGCAGTTCGAGGACTAGCGGGGACTACGAGCAGTACTTC. Its translation is CASSSRTSGDYEQYF.

This clonotype was seen a few times. V gene TRBV12-3 or TRBV12-4 combines with J gene TRBJ2-1; 13 bases agree with TRBD2. CDR3 size: 16 residues. J lost 7 bases, V lost 5 bases, and 8 bases had no gene match. The CDR3 spells CASSPRTSGGGNEQFF. CDR3 nucleotides: TGTGCCAGCAGTCCCCGGACTAGCGGGGGTGGGAATGAGCAGTTCTTC.

The chain is built from TRBV20-1 and TRBJ2-1; D call uncertain. Trimming took off 0 bases at V and 4 bases at J, with 7 bases between the two ends. The CDR3 totals 13 residues. Germline-derived CDR1 and CDR2 are DFQATT and SNEGSKA (reference sequence). The CDR3 spells CSARDDRYNEQFF. The DNA for the CDR3 is TGCAGTGCTAGAGACGACCGTTACAATGAGCAGTTCTTC.

This clonotype was counted once. The J gene is TRBJ1-1, the V gene TRBV20-1; perhaps TRBD1 as D (6 bases). Germline CDR1 is DFQATT and CDR2 is SNEGSKA (reference sequence). V lost 0 bases and J lost 0, with 14 bases in between. The CDR3 is made up of 16 amino acids. The DNA for the CDR3 is TGCAGTGCTAGAGATGTGGGGGCGGCGATGAACACTGAAGCTTTCTTT. It codes for CSARDVGAAMNTEAFF.

The chain carries TRBV4-1 and TRBJ2-7; either TRBD1 or TRBD2 may supply D (5 bases each). Germline-derived CDR1 and CDR2 are MGHRA and YSYEKL. With 3 bases removed from V and 7 bases from J, the gap between germline ends came to 22 bases. The CDR3 is 16 residues long. The CDR3 DNA follows: TGCGCCAGCAGCCAGCAGGGACGGGGAGTAGATGGAGAGCAGTACTTC. Encoded protein: CASSQQGRGVDGEQYF.

The chain is built from TRBV21-1 and TRBJ2-5; the tabulated D call, TRBD2, remains unverified against the DNA. TRBV21-1 is tagged as a pseudogene. The CDR3 runs to 16 residues. CDR3: CASSPSERGGLETQYF. In DNA form, the CDR3 reads TGTGCCAGCAGCCCCTCGGAGAGGGGAGGGCTAGAGACCCAGTACTTC.

This clonotype was seen a single time. The chain carries TRBV10-3 and TRBJ2-7, with 7 nucleotides matching TRBD2. Trimming at V came to 4 bases and at J to 3 bases, leaving 6 bases not matched to a gene. The germline V gene has CDR1 ENHRY and CDR2 SYGVKD. This CDR3 region has 14 residues. Here the CDR3 DNA reads TGTGCCATCAGTGGGGAGGGGCCTTACTACGAGCAGTACTTC. It codes for CAISGEGPYYEQYF.

This chain connects TRBV27 to TRBJ2-7; no definite D call. The length of the CDR3 is 13 residues. Germline V gene lookup returns CDR1 MNHEY and CDR2 SMNVEV (reference sequence). The ends were cut back, 8 bases at V and 3 bases at J, with 14 bases in the middle. CDR3 bases: TGTGCCAGCCTGAAGCGAGAACTCTACGAGCAGTACTTC. Amino acids: CASLKRELYEQYF.

This clonotype was found a few times. The chain carries TRBV4-3 and TRBJ2-5; D remains unclear. The CDR3 covers 14 residues. With 0 bases removed from V and 0 bases from J, the gap between germline ends came to 5 bases. Looked up from germline, CDR1 is LGHNA and CDR2 is YSLEER. CDR3 residues: CASSQERDQETQYF. For the CDR3, the DNA is TGCGCCAGCAGCCAAGAAAGGGACCAAGAGACCCAGTACTTC.

The chain links TRBV20-1 to TRBJ2-2; D might be TRBD2 (6 bases). The V end was cut by 3 bases, the J end by 3 bases, with 11 bases between. Per germline, CDR1 DFQATT and CDR2 SNEGSKA (reference sequence). The CDR3 spans 14 residues. In DNA, the CDR3 is TGCAGTGCTAGTCCAGCGGGCCACACCGGGGAGCTGTTTTTT. Protein: CSASPAGHTGELFF.

V gene TRBV4-1 combines with J gene TRBJ2-5; D is possibly TRBD1 or TRBD2 (5 bases each). The germline V gene has CDR1 MGHRA and CDR2 YSYEKL. CDR3 length: 17 residues. Trimming took off 3 bases at V and 5 bases at J, with 22 bases between the two ends. The chain's CDR3 is CASSQAFPGRLRETQYF. CDR3 nucleotide sequence: TGCGCCAGCAGCCAGGCTTTCCCGGGACGCCTTAGGGAGACCCAGTACTTC.

The chain employs TRBV11-2 and TRBJ2-1; TRBD2 might be the D (5 bases). Germline CDR1 reads SGHAT; CDR2 reads FQNNGV. Trimming took off 1 base at V and 9 bases at J, with 13 bases between the two ends. CDR3 length: 14 amino acids. The CDR3 bases are TGTGCCAGCAGCTTAGGCCTCGGGGATGGTGAGCAGTTCTTC. It translates to CASSLGLGDGEQFF.